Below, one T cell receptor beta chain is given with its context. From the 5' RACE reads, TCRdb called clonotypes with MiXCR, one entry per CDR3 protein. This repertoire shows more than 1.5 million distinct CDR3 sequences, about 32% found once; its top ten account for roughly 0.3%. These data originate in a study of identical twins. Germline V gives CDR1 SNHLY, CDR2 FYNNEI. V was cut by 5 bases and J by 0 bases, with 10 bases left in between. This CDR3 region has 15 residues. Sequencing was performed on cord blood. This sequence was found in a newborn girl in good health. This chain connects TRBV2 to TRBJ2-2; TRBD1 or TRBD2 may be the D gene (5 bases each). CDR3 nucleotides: TGTGCCAGCAGTCTCCCGGGGCCGAACACCGGGGAGCTGTTTTTT. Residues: CASSLPGPNTGELFF.